Listed below are T cell receptor beta chains from one sample, sequenced in a study of shared clonotypes between healthy human individuals. The table came from immunoSEQ multiplex PCR; TCRdb's copy has only in-frame clones and leaves some out. Among about 2.1 million clones, about 94% were seen once, and the ten largest hold under 2%. The sequencing sample was made of naive CD8+ T cells from PBMCs. All receptors derive from a man aged 18-30 years in good health. Some clones in this sample may be carry-over from other donors' samples. CDR3s include the opening cysteine and the closing phenylalanine or tryptophan. A D gene is named only where the DNA matches it firmly. Only some rows state a clone size, as once, few, many or a class for expanded clones.

len: 14; abundance: .; v_gene: TRBV7-9; d_gene: .; j_gene: TRBJ2-1; CDR3nt: TGTGCCAGCAGCTTAGACGTTCGGGGCAATGAGCAGTTCTTC; CDR3aa: CASSLDVRGNEQFF
len: 14; abundance: .; v_gene: TRBV5-4; d_gene: .; j_gene: TRBJ2-3; CDR3nt: TGTGCCAGCAGCCCTCTTAAGGACACAGATACGCAGTATTTT; CDR3aa: CASSPLKDTDTQYF
len: 11; abundance: once; v_gene: TRBV30; d_gene: .; j_gene: TRBJ1-4; CDR3nt: TGTGCCTGGAGTATATCTGAAAAACTGTTTTTT; CDR3aa: CAWSISEKLFF
len: 14; abundance: few; v_gene: TRBV28; d_gene: TRBD1; j_gene: TRBJ1-1; CDR3nt: TGTGCCAGCAGCCACTCCGGGACAGGGCTCGGAGCTTTCTTT; CDR3aa: CASSHSGTGLGAFF
len: 13; abundance: .; v_gene: TRBV9; d_gene: .; j_gene: TRBJ2-3; CDR3nt: TGTGCCAGCAATGGCGGAAGCACAGATACGCAGTATTTT; CDR3aa: CASNGGSTDTQYF
len: 14; abundance: .; v_gene: TRBV5-4; d_gene: .; j_gene: TRBJ2-3; CDR3nt: TGTGCCAGCAGCTTCGGTAGGGCGACAGATACGCAGTATTTT; CDR3aa: CASSFGRATDTQYF
len: 17; abundance: .; v_gene: TRBV4-2; d_gene: .; j_gene: TRBJ2-2; CDR3nt: TGTGCCAGCAGCCAAGCAGGCCGTAGGACGGACACCGGGGAGCTGTTTTTT; CDR3aa: CASSQAGRRTDTGELFF
len: 15; abundance: .; v_gene: TRBV29-1; d_gene: .; j_gene: TRBJ2-7; CDR3nt: TGCAGCGTCGGGGGACGGGGAACTCTCTCCTACGAGCAGTACTTC; CDR3aa: CSVGGRGTLSYEQYF
len: 13; abundance: .; v_gene: TRBV15; d_gene: TRBD1; j_gene: TRBJ2-7; CDR3nt: TGTGCCACCAGCCAACAGGGGAAAGGCGAGCAGTACTTC; CDR3aa: CATSQQGKGEQYF
len: 14; abundance: .; v_gene: TRBV10-2; d_gene: .; j_gene: TRBJ2-1; CDR3nt: TGCGCCAGCAGTGAAACAGGGCCTTACAATGAGCAGTTCTTC; CDR3aa: CASSETGPYNEQFF
len: 16; abundance: .; v_gene: TRBV4-1; d_gene: TRBD2; j_gene: TRBJ2-5; CDR3nt: TGCGCCAGCAGCCAAGATTTTTCAGCGGGAGTAGAGACCCAGTACTTC; CDR3aa: CASSQDFSAGVETQYF
len: 14; abundance: .; v_gene: TRBV15; d_gene: .; j_gene: TRBJ2-4; CDR3nt: TGTGCCACCAGCAGAGATATAGCCAAAAACATTCAGTACTTC; CDR3aa: CATSRDIAKNIQYF
len: 12; abundance: .; v_gene: TRBV7-9; d_gene: .; j_gene: TRBJ1-5; CDR3nt: TGTGCCAGCAGCTTAGAACATCAGCCCCAGCATTTT; CDR3aa: CASSLEHQPQHF
len: 13; abundance: .; v_gene: TRBV7-9; d_gene: .; j_gene: TRBJ2-2; CDR3nt: TGTGCCAGCAGATCAGGGTTTAACGGGGAGCTGTTTTTT; CDR3aa: CASRSGFNGELFF
len: 14; abundance: .; v_gene: TRBV6-1; d_gene: TRBD1; j_gene: TRBJ2-5; CDR3nt: TGTGCCAGCAGCCCCGGACAGGGTTGGGAGACCCAGTACTTC; CDR3aa: CASSPGQGWETQYF
len: 15; abundance: .; v_gene: TRBV27; d_gene: .; j_gene: TRBJ2-2; CDR3nt: TGTGCCAGCGGGACCGGGACTCAGAACACCGGGGAGCTGTTTTTT; CDR3aa: CASGTGTQNTGELFF
len: 11; abundance: .; v_gene: TRBV9; d_gene: .; j_gene: TRBJ2-7; CDR3nt: TGTGCCAGCAGCGCAGGACACGAGCAGTACTTC; CDR3aa: CASSAGHEQYF
len: 15; abundance: .; v_gene: TRBV4-1; d_gene: .; j_gene: TRBJ2-5; CDR3nt: TGCGCCAGCAGCCAAGATGAGGTTTTGGGGGAGACCCAGTACTTC; CDR3aa: CASSQDEVLGETQYF
len: 17; abundance: .; v_gene: TRBV5-6; d_gene: .; j_gene: TRBJ2-7; CDR3nt: TGTGCCAGCAGCTTAGGGTTGAAGGGACACCTAGACTACGAGCAGTACTTC; CDR3aa: CASSLGLKGHLDYEQYF
len: 17; abundance: .; v_gene: TRBV5-1; d_gene: TRBD2; j_gene: TRBJ2-3; CDR3nt: TGCGCCAGCAGCTCAACGGGACTAGCGGGAGAGGGAGATACGCAGTATTTT; CDR3aa: CASSSTGLAGEGDTQYF
len: 16; abundance: .; v_gene: TRBV6-1; d_gene: TRBD1; j_gene: TRBJ2-3; CDR3nt: TGTGCCAGCAGTGCCTGGACAGGGGAGGGTCCAGATACGCAGTATTTT; CDR3aa: CASSAWTGEGPDTQYF
len: 15; abundance: .; v_gene: TRBV4-1; d_gene: TRBD1; j_gene: TRBJ2-7; CDR3nt: TGCGCCAGCAGCCAAGCTCGGGACAGGTCCTACGAGCAGTACTTC; CDR3aa: CASSQARDRSYEQYF
len: 13; abundance: .; v_gene: TRBV5-6; d_gene: .; j_gene: TRBJ1-1; CDR3nt: TGTGCCAGCAGCTTGGGGGCGTACCCTGAAGCTTTCTTT; CDR3aa: CASSLGAYPEAFF
len: 14; abundance: .; v_gene: TRBV28; d_gene: TRBD1; j_gene: TRBJ2-7; CDR3nt: TGTGCCAGCAGGTCTGGGACAGGGGCCTACGAGCAGTACTTC; CDR3aa: CASRSGTGAYEQYF
len: 12; abundance: .; v_gene: TRBV6-5; d_gene: .; j_gene: TRBJ1-2; CDR3nt: TGTGCCAGCAGTTACAGGGCGGGTCCCTACACCTTC; CDR3aa: CASSYRAGPYTF